Below, 22 T cell receptor beta chains from the same sample are listed, as sequenced in a study of siplizumab effects on memory and regulatory T cells. TCRdb's table, derived via immunoSEQ multiplex PCR, lists solely in-frame clones and lacks some. This sample has approximately 94,000 clones, with roughly 93% found just once. Sequences were obtained from CD8+ T cells sorted from blood. Every receptor here comes from a human donor in good health.

J is TRBJ2-7 and V is TRBV29-1; weak D call: TRBD1 (6 bases). Germline V gene data show CDR1 as SQVTM and CDR2 as ANQGSEA. Trimming pared 4 bases from V and 1 base from J, leaving 11 bases between. CDR3 size: 13 residues. This CDR3 reads CSVVSQGSYEQYF. DNA of the CDR3: TGCAGCGTTGTTTCCCAGGGGTCCTACGAGCAGTACTTC.

This clone was seen a handful of times. The chain couples TRBV5-4 to TRBJ2-7; D is unclear. Germline loops: CDR1 SGHNT, CDR2 YYREEE (reference sequence). The V end was cut by 2 bases, the J end by 6 bases, with 9 bases between. This CDR3 has 12 amino acids. CDR3 coding DNA: TGTGCCAGCAGCTTTAGTGAATCCGAGCAGTACTTC. It specifies CASSFSESEQYF.

The chain uses TRBV5-6 and TRBJ1-5, with TRBD1 as a possible D gene (5 bases). Trimming removed 0 bases from V and 7 bases from J, with 14 bases in between. CDR3 length equals 15 residues. Germline CDR1 reads SGHDT; CDR2 reads YYEEEE. CDR3 DNA sequence: TGTGCCAGCAGCTTGGGCGGGGGGGAATACCAGCCCCAGCATTTT. Translated: CASSLGGGEYQPQHF.

This clone occurred a few times. The chain joins TRBV10-3 to TRBJ1-1; D may be TRBD1 (5 bases). Germline V gene data show CDR1 as ENHRY and CDR2 as SYGVKD. V lost 7 bases and J 1 base, leaving 16 bases between the germline ends. This CDR3 has 15 residues. The CDR3 DNA is TGTGCCATCACCCTGGGCACTGGGGGGAACACTGAAGCTTTCTTT. It codes for CAITLGTGGNTEAFF.

This clone came up a few times. In DNA form, the CDR3 reads TGTGCCTGGAGTGTACGGGGGGACACTGAAGCTTTCTTT. Translated, it gives CAWSVRGDTEAFF. The rearrangement links TRBV30 to TRBJ1-1; D possibly corresponds to TRBD1 (5 bases). Germline CDR1 is GTSNPN and CDR2 is SVGIG (reference sequence). The CDR3 is 13 residues long. The V gene lost 0 bases and the J gene lost 3 bases, with 8 bases spanning the gap.

The chain couples TRBV15 to TRBJ1-2; 7 nucleotides match TRBD1. The V gene's germline CDR1 is LNHNV and CDR2 YYDKDF (reference sequence). Trimming took 3 bases from V and 3 from J; bases not matched to a gene: 13. CDR3 length equals 17 residues. The CDR3 loop reads CATSSSNRDSRYYGYTF. The CDR3 DNA is TGTGCCACCAGCAGCTCAAATCGGGACAGCCGATACTATGGCTACACCTTC.

The gene calls are TRBV9 and TRBJ2-1; no clear D. V was pared by 3 bases and J by 9 bases, with 13 bases between. Germline V CDR1 and CDR2: SGDLS, YYNGEE. The CDR3 has 13 amino acids. As DNA, the CDR3 is TGTGCCAGCAGCGCCCCGGACGACGGTGAGCAGTTCTTC. Amino acid sequence: CASSAPDDGEQFF.

The chain combines TRBV4-2 with TRBJ1-1; no definite D call. Per the germline V gene, CDR1 is LGHNA and CDR2 is YNFKEQ. The CDR3 runs 12 residues. V lost 0 bases and J lost 8, with 7 bases in between. The CDR3 spells CASSQDAGEAFF. The CDR3 DNA follows: TGTGCCAGCAGCCAAGATGCGGGGGAAGCTTTCTTT.

The rearrangement uses TRBV2 and TRBJ2-6; 7 nucleotides line up with TRBD1. The CDR3 is 17 amino acids. The V gene's germline CDR1 is SNHLY and CDR2 FYNNEI. V shed 9 bases and J 2 bases; nucleotides not matched to a gene: 13. This CDR3 reads CARGSSTTGAGANVLTF. CDR3 DNA: TGTGCCAGGGGTTCCTCCACAACAGGGGCTGGGGCCAACGTCCTGACTTTC.

The chain couples TRBV7-6 to TRBJ1-1; TRBD1 matches at 7 bases. The J segment lost 11 bases and the V segment lost 4 bases, leaving 7 bases of the junction unmatched. Germline V gene sequence: CDR1 SGHVS, CDR2 FNYEAQ. CDR3 length equals 12 residues. CDR3 DNA: TGTGCCAGCAGCTCTACAGGGGCGTACGCTTTCTTT. Its translation is CASSSTGAYAFF.

In its sample, this clone was seen once. The V gene is TRBV7-9, the J gene TRBJ2-1; TRBD2 matches 7 bases. V lost 4 bases, J lost 1 base, and 4 bases stayed unmatched. Germline V gene lookup returns CDR1 SEHNR and CDR2 FQNEAQ (reference sequence). CDR3 length: 15 residues. CDR3 sequence (DNA): TGTGCCAGCAGCTCCGGGACTAATTCCTACAATGAGCAGTTCTTC. Protein: CASSSGTNSYNEQFF.

CDR3 sequence (DNA): TGTGCCAGCAGCTTCCCAGGGGACACCTACGAGCAGTACTTC. Translating it yields CASSFPGDTYEQYF. The genes are TRBV5-6 and TRBJ2-7; weak D call: TRBD1 (6 bases). Germline CDR1 and CDR2: SGHDT and YYEEEE. The CDR3 totals 14 residues. V dropped 2 bases and J dropped 2 bases, with 11 bases sitting between them. The whole variable domain, filled in from reference TRBV5-6 and TRBJ2-7, reads DAGVTQSPTHLIKTRGQQVTLRCSPKSGHDTVSWYQQALGQGPQFIFQYYEEEERQRGNFPDRFSGHQFPNYSSELNVNALLLGDSALYLCASSFPGDTYEQYFGPGTRLTVT.

This clone came up once. The J gene is TRBJ1-6, the V gene TRBV9; D is unresolved. CDR3 length equals 13 residues. Trimming cost V 7 bases and J 7 bases, with 12 bases left between them. Germline V CDR1 and CDR2: SGDLS, YYNGEE. Written as DNA, the CDR3 is TGTGCCAGCCCAGAGGGTCGGAATTCACCCCTCCACTTT. This gives the protein CASPEGRNSPLHF.

The chain has TRBV2 and TRBJ2-7, with 7 positions matching TRBD1. V lost 2 bases, J lost 0 bases, and 7 bases stayed unmatched. This CDR3 is 16 amino acids long. The germline CDR1 and CDR2 sequences are SNHLY and FYNNEI. CDR3 residues: CASSESRTGYSYEQYF. In DNA form, the CDR3 reads TGTGCCAGCAGTGAATCAAGGACAGGATACTCCTACGAGCAGTACTTC.

The chain couples TRBV14 to TRBJ2-3; 8 positions agree with TRBD1. Germline V gene lookup returns CDR1 SGHDN and CDR2 FVKESK. The junction had 6 bases not matched to a gene; V was cut back by 4 bases and J by 3 bases. The CDR3 spans 15 residues. Written as DNA, the CDR3 is TGTGCCAGCAGCCTATGGACAGGGACAACAGATACGCAGTATTTT. This encodes CASSLWTGTTDTQYF.

CDR3 in amino acids: CASSLDGTEETQYF. The CDR3 coding sequence is TGTGCCAGCAGCTTAGATGGGACGGAGGAGACCCAGTACTTC. V and J are TRBV7-9 and TRBJ2-5, with D possibly called TRBD1 or TRBD2 (5 bases each). Germline V gene lookup returns CDR1 SEHNR and CDR2 FQNEAQ (reference sequence). V shed 1 base and J shed 5 bases, with 11 bases lying between them. CDR3 size: 14 residues. Filled out from reference TRBV7-9 and TRBJ2-5, the complete variable domain reads DTGVSQNPRHKITKRGQNVTFRCDPISEHNRLYWYRQTLGQGPEFLTYFQNEAQLEKSRLLSDRFSAERPKGSFSTLEIQRTEQGDSAMYLCASSLDGTEETQYFGPGTRLLVL.

This clone was picked up one time. The chain has TRBV30 and TRBJ2-2; D gene unclear. The CDR3 length is 14 residues. CDR1 and CDR2 from the germline V gene are GTSNPN and SVGIG (reference sequence). V was trimmed by 4 bases and J by 2 bases, leaving 11 bases between them. The CDR3 sequence is CAWTAPVNTGELFF. The CDR3 DNA follows: TGTGCCTGGACTGCCCCCGTAAACACCGGGGAGCTGTTTTTT.

The chain is built from TRBV4-1 and TRBJ2-5; D remains unclear. Germline CDR1 is MGHRA and CDR2 is YSYEKL. The CDR3 contains 16 residues. The germline V and J ends were trimmed by 0 bases and 3 bases, with 14 bases remaining between them. The CDR3 loop is CASSQDGVWRKETQYF. CDR3 DNA sequence: TGCGCCAGCAGCCAAGATGGGGTGTGGCGGAAAGAGACCCAGTACTTC.

The rearrangement links TRBV7-9 to TRBJ1-2; D remains unclear. V gave up 5 bases and J gave up 3 bases, with 19 bases separating them. CDR3 length equals 16 residues. The germline V gene encodes CDR1 SEHNR and CDR2 FQNEAQ (reference sequence). CDR3 in amino acids: CASSPPMEGEDYGYTF. CDR3 nucleotides: TGTGCCAGCAGCCCCCCGATGGAGGGAGAGGACTATGGCTACACCTTC.

The gene calls are TRBV5-5 and TRBJ1-1; tentative D call: TRBD1 (5 bases). The CDR3 is 16 amino acids. V was pared by 6 bases and J by 6 bases, with 24 bases between. Germline CDR1 is SGHKS and CDR2 is YYEKEE (reference sequence). In DNA, the CDR3 is TGTGCCAGCACCCTGGCCCCTGGGGCGCAGGACCCTGAAGCTTTCTTT. This codes for CASTLAPGAQDPEAFF.

This chain uses TRBV9 with TRBJ1-1; a possible D gene is TRBD1 (5 bases). This CDR3 is 13 amino acids long. Germline CDR1 and CDR2: SGDLS and YYNGEE. The germline V and J ends were trimmed by 4 bases and 6 bases, with 13 bases remaining between them. CDR3 region: CASSRSGWAEAFF. CDR3 coding DNA: TGTGCCAGCAGCCGCTCAGGGTGGGCTGAAGCTTTCTTT.

The V call is TRBV11-3, the J call TRBJ2-7; D might be TRBD1 or TRBD2, each matching 6 bases. The length of the CDR3 is 16 residues. Germline V gene sequence: CDR1 SGHNT, CDR2 YENEEA. V was trimmed by 5 bases and J by 5 bases, leaving 22 bases between them. CDR3 loop: CASSQPQGPSANEQYF. The CDR3 coding sequence is TGTGCCAGCAGCCAACCACAGGGACCTAGCGCGAACGAGCAGTACTTC. Complete variable domain (other parts from reference TRBV11-3 and TRBJ2-7): EAGVVQSPRYKIIEKKQPVAFWCNPISGHNTLYWYLQNLGQGPELLIRYENEEAVDDSQLPKDRFSAERLKGVDSTLKIQPAELGDSAVYLCASSQPQGPSANEQYFGPGTRLTVT.